The rows below give T cell receptor beta chains drawn from one sample of a study of T cells in Graves' hyperthyroidism and ophthalmopathy. From the multiplex PCR reads, TCRdb called clonotypes with MiXCR, one entry per CDR3 protein. The sample has about 640,000 distinct CDR3 sequences; around 15% are singletons. Sequences were obtained from blood. These TCRs come from a woman aged 50 to 60 with Graves' ophthalmopathy. Both conserved end residues are part of each CDR3. The order of the fields is J gene, D gene, V gene, clone size, CDR3 protein, CDR3 DNA. A D gene is named only where the DNA matches it firmly. Size values are once, few and many counts, or a class for expanded clones, and some rows have none.

j_gene: TRBJ2-2
d_gene: TRBD1
v_gene: TRBV5-8
abundance: NA
CDR3aa: CASSYNRGGNTGELFF
CDR3nt: TGTGCCAGCAGCTACAACAGGGGTGGGAACACCGGGGAGCTGTTTTTT

j_gene: TRBJ2-3
d_gene: NA
v_gene: TRBV6-2/TRBV6-3
abundance: few
CDR3aa: CASSYGHSDTQYF
CDR3nt: TGTGCCAGCAGTTACGGACACTCAGATACGCAGTATTTT

j_gene: TRBJ1-6
d_gene: NA
v_gene: TRBV20-1
abundance: NA
CDR3aa: CSASYAGRQNSPLHF
CDR3nt: TGCAGTGCTAGTTATGCCGGCAGACAGAATTCACCCCTCCACTTT

j_gene: TRBJ2-4
d_gene: NA
v_gene: TRBV20-1
abundance: many
CDR3aa: CSAHVATGDLAKNIQYF
CDR3nt: TGCAGTGCTCACGTTGCTACAGGTGACCTAGCCAAAAACATTCAGTACTTC

j_gene: TRBJ2-7
d_gene: TRBD2
v_gene: TRBV4-2
abundance: few
CDR3aa: CASSQETSGSLYEQYF
CDR3nt: TGTGCCAGCAGCCAAGAGACTAGCGGGAGTCTCTACGAGCAGTACTTC

j_gene: TRBJ1-5
d_gene: NA
v_gene: TRBV6-2/TRBV6-3
abundance: many
CDR3aa: CASRNRDTNQPQHF
CDR3nt: TGTGCCAGCAGGAACCGGGACACCAATCAGCCCCAGCATTTT

j_gene: TRBJ2-1
d_gene: TRBD2
v_gene: TRBV7-3
abundance: many
CDR3aa: CASSSGRGLGVNEQFF
CDR3nt: TGTGCCAGCAGCTCAGGGAGGGGACTGGGAGTTAATGAGCAGTTCTTC

j_gene: TRBJ1-1
d_gene: NA
v_gene: TRBV5-1
abundance: many
CDR3aa: CASSRSIHQNTEAFF
CDR3nt: TGCGCCAGCAGCCGTTCTATCCACCAGAACACTGAAGCTTTCTTT

j_gene: TRBJ2-3
d_gene: NA
v_gene: TRBV18
abundance: many
CDR3aa: CASSPRDPLGPDTQYF
CDR3nt: TGTGCCAGCTCACCACGGGACCCCCTAGGCCCAGATACGCAGTATTTT

j_gene: TRBJ2-1
d_gene: TRBD1
v_gene: TRBV20-1
abundance: many
CDR3aa: CSARDRAHPYNEQFF
CDR3nt: TGCAGTGCACGTGACAGGGCCCATCCCTACAATGAGCAGTTCTTC

j_gene: TRBJ2-1
d_gene: TRBD2
v_gene: TRBV7-8
abundance: NA
CDR3aa: CASSPKKASGSRNEQFF
CDR3nt: TGTGCCAGCAGCCCCAAAAAGGCTAGCGGGAGCCGCAATGAGCAGTTCTTC

j_gene: TRBJ2-3
d_gene: TRBD2
v_gene: TRBV7-8
abundance: NA
CDR3aa: CASSRGRALDTQYF
CDR3nt: TGTGCCAGCAGCCGCGGGAGGGCCTTGGATACGCAGTATTTT

j_gene: TRBJ2-7
d_gene: TRBD2
v_gene: TRBV5-1
abundance: many
CDR3aa: CASSLAQLAGVAEQYF
CDR3nt: TGCGCCAGCAGCTTGGCCCAGCTAGCGGGAGTGGCCGAGCAGTACTTC

j_gene: TRBJ1-1
d_gene: NA
v_gene: TRBV30
abundance: many
CDR3aa: CAWTGRTATEAFF
CDR3nt: TGTGCCTGGACCGGCCGGACAGCCACTGAAGCTTTCTTT

j_gene: TRBJ2-3
d_gene: TRBD2
v_gene: TRBV5-5
abundance: NA
CDR3aa: CASSLVSGLAEVGDTQYF
CDR3nt: TGTGCCAGCAGCTTGGTATCCGGGCTAGCGGAAGTGGGAGATACGCAGTATTTT

j_gene: TRBJ2-5
d_gene: TRBD2
v_gene: TRBV9
abundance: NA
CDR3aa: CASSVGGGPRETQYF
CDR3nt: TGTGCCAGCAGCGTGGGGGGAGGGCCTCGAGAGACCCAGTACTTC

j_gene: TRBJ2-1
d_gene: TRBD2
v_gene: TRBV7-2
abundance: NA
CDR3aa: CASGAGKGLASPSSYNEQFF
CDR3nt: TGTGCCAGCGGAGCGGGGAAGGGACTAGCTTCCCCTAGCTCCTACAATGAGCAGTTCTTC

j_gene: TRBJ2-1
d_gene: NA
v_gene: TRBV20-1
abundance: many
CDR3aa: CSASDAGSYNEQFF
CDR3nt: TGCAGTGCTAGCGATGCGGGCTCCTACAATGAGCAGTTCTTC

j_gene: TRBJ1-1
d_gene: NA
v_gene: TRBV9
abundance: NA
CDR3aa: CASSVGSGYTEAFF
CDR3nt: TGTGCCAGCAGCGTAGGATCAGGATACACTGAAGCTTTCTTT

j_gene: TRBJ2-7
d_gene: NA
v_gene: TRBV20-1
abundance: many
CDR3aa: CSARQEYEQYF
CDR3nt: TGCAGTGCCAGACAGGAGTACGAGCAGTACTTC

j_gene: TRBJ1-1
d_gene: NA
v_gene: TRBV19
abundance: many
CDR3aa: CASSRSGQILLNTEAFF
CDR3nt: TGTGCCAGTAGTCGTTCCGGACAGATACTATTGAACACTGAAGCTTTCTTT

j_gene: TRBJ1-1
d_gene: NA
v_gene: TRBV7-3
abundance: many
CDR3aa: CASSLMARGTTEAFF
CDR3nt: TGTGCCAGCAGCTTAATGGCCAGGGGTACCACTGAAGCTTTCTTT

j_gene: TRBJ1-5
d_gene: NA
v_gene: TRBV11-2
abundance: few
CDR3aa: CASSLGYRGNQPQHF
CDR3nt: TGTGCCAGCAGCTTGGGGTACAGGGGCAATCAGCCCCAGCATTTT

j_gene: TRBJ2-2
d_gene: TRBD2
v_gene: TRBV5-1
abundance: NA
CDR3aa: CASKMLAGIAGELFF
CDR3nt: TGCGCCAGCAAAATGCTAGCGGGAATCGCCGGGGAGCTGTTTTTT

j_gene: TRBJ2-7
d_gene: NA
v_gene: TRBV28
abundance: many
CDR3aa: CASSSSDSQDTYEQYF
CDR3nt: TGTGCCAGCAGTTCCTCGGACTCTCAAGACACCTACGAGCAGTACTTC

j_gene: TRBJ2-2
d_gene: NA
v_gene: TRBV20-1
abundance: few
CDR3aa: CSASIGGTGELFF
CDR3nt: TGCAGTGCTAGCATTGGGGGCACCGGGGAGCTGTTTTTT

j_gene: TRBJ2-7
d_gene: NA
v_gene: TRBV28
abundance: many
CDR3aa: CASRPMSGMSYEQYF
CDR3nt: TGTGCCAGCAGACCTATGTCCGGGATGTCCTACGAGCAGTACTTC

j_gene: TRBJ2-5
d_gene: NA
v_gene: TRBV7-2
abundance: many
CDR3aa: CASSSPRGRIKTQYF
CDR3nt: TGTGCCAGCAGCTCCCCACGAGGGAGGATAAAGACCCAGTACTTC

j_gene: TRBJ2-7
d_gene: NA
v_gene: TRBV5-1
abundance: many
CDR3aa: CASSPGTGSYEQYF
CDR3nt: TGTGCCAGCAGCCCTGGGACTGGTTCCTACGAGCAGTACTTC

j_gene: TRBJ2-1
d_gene: TRBD2
v_gene: TRBV3-1
abundance: many
CDR3aa: CASSPSGLAGANEQFF
CDR3nt: TGTGCCAGCAGCCCCTCGGGACTAGCGGGAGCCAATGAGCAGTTCTTC